Shown below are 8 T cell receptor beta chains from a single sample sequenced in a study of technical replicates of blood from a few donors. Sequenced by immunoSEQ multiplex PCR; TCRdb stores in-frame clones only, minus some. The sample includes about 81,000 clones, approximately 94% of them seen just once. Sequenced sample: T cells isolated from PBMCs. The receptors here all came from a human donor in good health.

The chain recombines TRBV13 with TRBJ2-2, with 9 bases that match TRBD2. This CDR3 is 16 amino acids long. V was pared by 1 base and J by 4 bases, with 4 bases of the junction left unmatched. Germline assignment: CDR1 PRHDT and CDR2 FYEKMQ (reference sequence). CDR3 DNA sequence: TGTGCCAGCAGCTTAGAGGGACTAGCACCCACCGGGGAGCTGTTTTTT. Translation: CASSLEGLAPTGELFF.

The rearrangement uses TRBV29-1 and TRBJ1-1; D is perhaps TRBD1 (6 bases). In germline, CDR1 is SQVTM, CDR2 ANQGSEA. Trimming pared 2 bases from V and 5 bases from J, leaving 12 bases between. This CDR3 spans 13 amino acids. For the CDR3, the DNA is TGCAGCGTTGAAAAGGGGGGGGATACTGAAGCTTTCTTT. It specifies CSVEKGGDTEAFF.

J is TRBJ1-5 and V is TRBV29-1, with 8 bases matching TRBD1. There are 14 residues in the CDR3. Germline loops: CDR1 SQVTM, CDR2 ANQGSEA. V lost 6 bases to trimming and J lost 4 bases; unmatched junction nucleotides: 8. CDR3 nucleotides: TGCAGCGTCGCTAACGGGACAGGAAATCAGCCCCAGCATTTT. Its translation: CSVANGTGNQPQHF.

The chain has TRBV10-1 and TRBJ1-1, with 7 bases fitting TRBD1. V was pared by 2 bases and J by 3 bases, with 6 bases of the junction left unmatched. CDR3 length: 15 amino acids. In germline, CDR1 is WNHNN, CDR2 SYGVQD (reference sequence). As DNA, the CDR3 is TGCGCCAGCAGTGAGAAAGGCAGGGGGGACACTGAAGCTTTCTTT. This translates into CASSEKGRGDTEAFF.

The J gene is TRBJ2-7, the V gene TRBV2; 7 nucleotides align to TRBD2. This CDR3 region has 13 residues. Unmatched junction bases numbered 3, after V lost 1 base and J lost 6 bases. Germline lookup yields CDR1 SNHLY and CDR2 FYNNEI. The CDR3 DNA follows: TGTGCCAGCAGTGAAGACCGGGAGGCCGAGCAGTACTTC. Its translation is CASSEDREAEQYF.

The chain joins TRBV14 to TRBJ2-7, with D perhaps matching TRBD2 (5 bases). CDR1 and CDR2 from the germline V gene are SGHDN and FVKESK. V gave up 4 bases and J gave up 5 bases, with 15 bases separating them. The CDR3 runs 14 residues. This CDR3 reads CASSRAPRGNEQYF. The CDR3 nucleotides are TGTGCCAGCAGCCGGGCGCCCCGGGGAAACGAGCAGTACTTC. The entire variable domain, with the rest obtained from reference TRBV14 and TRBJ2-7, is as follows: EAGVTQFPSHSVIEKGQTVTLRCDPISGHDNLYWYRRVMGKEIKFLLHFVKESKQDESGMPNNRFLAERTGGTYSTLKVQPAELEDSGVYFCASSRAPRGNEQYFGPGTRLTVT.

The chain recombines TRBV6-6 with TRBJ1-1; D possibly corresponds to TRBD1 (5 bases). The length of the CDR3 is 13 residues. V was cut by 4 bases and J by 3 bases, with 9 bases left in between. Germline V gene sequence: CDR1 MNHNY, CDR2 SVGAGI (reference sequence). The CDR3 coding sequence is TGTGCCAGCAGTTGGCGGGGCGACACTGAAGCTTTCTTT. This sequence encodes CASSWRGDTEAFF.

The chain is built from TRBV30 and TRBJ2-5; 8 nucleotides agree with TRBD2. V trimming: 2 bases; J trimming: 2 bases; junction bases outside the gene matches: 7. The CDR3 runs to 15 residues. Germline V lookup: CDR1 GTSNPN, CDR2 SVGIG (reference sequence). The CDR3 is CAWSPRTSLQETQYF. CDR3 bases: TGTGCCTGGAGTCCGAGGACTAGCCTACAAGAGACCCAGTACTTC. The full variable domain, completed using reference TRBV30 and TRBJ2-5, is SQTIHQWPATLVQPVGSPLSLECTVEGTSNPNLYWYRQAAGRGLQLLFYSVGIGQISSEVPQNLSASRPQDRQFILSSKKLLLSDSGFYLCAWSPRTSLQETQYFGPGTRLLVL.